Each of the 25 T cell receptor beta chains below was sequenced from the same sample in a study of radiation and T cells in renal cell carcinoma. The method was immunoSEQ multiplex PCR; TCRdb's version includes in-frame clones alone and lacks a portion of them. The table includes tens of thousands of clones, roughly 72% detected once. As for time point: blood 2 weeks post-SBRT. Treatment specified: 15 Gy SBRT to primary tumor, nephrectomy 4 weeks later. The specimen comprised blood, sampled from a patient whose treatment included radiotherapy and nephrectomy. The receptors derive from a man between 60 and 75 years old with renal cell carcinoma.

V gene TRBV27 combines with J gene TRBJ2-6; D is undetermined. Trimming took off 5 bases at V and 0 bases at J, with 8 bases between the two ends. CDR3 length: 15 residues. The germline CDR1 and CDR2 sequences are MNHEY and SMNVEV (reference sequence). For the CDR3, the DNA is TGTGCCAGCAGTAAACTAAGCTCTGGGGCCAACGTCCTGACTTTC. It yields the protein CASSKLSSGANVLTF.

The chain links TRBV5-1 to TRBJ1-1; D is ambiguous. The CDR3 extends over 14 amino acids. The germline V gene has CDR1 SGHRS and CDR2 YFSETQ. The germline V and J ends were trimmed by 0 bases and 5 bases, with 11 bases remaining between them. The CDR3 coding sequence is TGCGCCAGCAGCTTGGATCCGCGCGGTACTGAAGCTTTCTTT. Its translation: CASSLDPRGTEAFF.

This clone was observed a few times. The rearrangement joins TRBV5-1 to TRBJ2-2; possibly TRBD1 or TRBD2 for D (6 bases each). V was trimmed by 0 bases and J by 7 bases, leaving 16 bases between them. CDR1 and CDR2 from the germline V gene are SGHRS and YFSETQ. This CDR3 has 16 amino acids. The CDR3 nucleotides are TGCGCCAGCAGCTTGGCGGGGGCGTCATTACTCGGGGAGCTGTTTTTT. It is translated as CASSLAGASLLGELFF. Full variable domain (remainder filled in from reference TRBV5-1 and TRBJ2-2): KAGVTQTPRYLIKTRGQQVTLSCSPISGHRSVSWYQQTPGQGLQFLFEYFSETQRNKGNFPGRFSGRQFSNSRSEMNVSTLELGDSALYLCASSLAGASLLGELFFGEGSRLTVL.

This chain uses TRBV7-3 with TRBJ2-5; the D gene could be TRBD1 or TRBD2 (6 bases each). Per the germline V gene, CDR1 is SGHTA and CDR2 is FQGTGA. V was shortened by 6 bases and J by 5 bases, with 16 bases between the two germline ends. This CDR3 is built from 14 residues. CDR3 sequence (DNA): TGTGCCAGCAGTCCCGTTGGGGGGCGGGAGACCCAGTACTTC. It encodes CASSPVGGRETQYF. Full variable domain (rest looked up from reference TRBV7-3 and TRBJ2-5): GAGVSQTPSNKVTEKGKYVELRCDPISGHTALYWYRQSLGQGPEFLIYFQGTGAADDSGLPNDRFFAVRPEGSVSTLKIQRTERGDSAVYLCASSPVGGRETQYFGPGTRLLVL.

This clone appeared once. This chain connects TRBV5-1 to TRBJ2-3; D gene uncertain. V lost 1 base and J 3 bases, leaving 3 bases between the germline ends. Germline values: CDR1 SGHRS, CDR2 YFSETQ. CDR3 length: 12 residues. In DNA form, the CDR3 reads TGCGCCAGCAGCTTGAGAACAGATACGCAGTATTTT. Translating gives CASSLRTDTQYF.

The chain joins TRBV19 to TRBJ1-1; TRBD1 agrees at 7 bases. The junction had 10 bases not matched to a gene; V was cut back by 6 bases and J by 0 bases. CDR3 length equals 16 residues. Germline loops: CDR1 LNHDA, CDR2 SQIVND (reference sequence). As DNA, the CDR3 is TGTGCCAGTAGCGCTCCTTCAGGGGGAATGAACACTGAAGCTTTCTTT. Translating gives CASSAPSGGMNTEAFF.

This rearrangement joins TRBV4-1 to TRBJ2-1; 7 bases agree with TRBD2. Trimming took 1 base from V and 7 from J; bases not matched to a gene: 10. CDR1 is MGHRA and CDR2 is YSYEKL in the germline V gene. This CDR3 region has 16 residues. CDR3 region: CASSQGERGLENEQFF. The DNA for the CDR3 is TGCGCCAGCAGCCAAGGGGAGCGGGGCCTGGAAAATGAGCAGTTCTTC.

The CDR3 is CASRPLATTYNEQFF. The CDR3 region has the DNA TGTGCCAGCAGGCCGCTAGCGACCACCTACAATGAGCAGTTCTTC. The rearrangement uses TRBV28 and TRBJ2-1; possible D gene TRBD2, 6 bases. The CDR3 has 15 residues. The germline gives CDR1 MDHEN, CDR2 SYDVKM. Trimming stripped 6 bases from V and 2 bases from J, with 14 bases between.

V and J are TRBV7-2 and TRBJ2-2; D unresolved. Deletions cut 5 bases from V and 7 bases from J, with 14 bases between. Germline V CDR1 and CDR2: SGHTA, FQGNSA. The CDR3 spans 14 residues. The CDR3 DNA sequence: TGTGCCAGCAGCCCGCGACCTCGGGTCGGGGAGCTGTTTTTT. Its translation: CASSPRPRVGELFF.

This chain's CDR3 is CASSPRGAGDNEQFF. The CDR3 DNA is TGTGCCAGCAGCCCCCGGGGGGCTGGGGACAATGAGCAGTTCTTC. The chain is built from TRBV7-8 and TRBJ2-1; D possibly corresponds to TRBD2 (7 bases). Germline loops: CDR1 SGHVS, CDR2 FQNEAQ. The CDR3 loop spans 15 amino acids. V lost 5 bases and J lost 5, with 16 bases in between.

The CDR3 loop reads CASSAYGGWETQYF. The CDR3 nucleotides read TGTGCCAGCAGCGCGTATGGGGGCTGGGAGACCCAGTACTTC. The chain couples TRBV6-1 to TRBJ2-5, with TRBD1 as a possible D gene (6 bases). V lost 6 bases, J lost 5 bases, and 16 bases lay in between. Germline CDR1 and CDR2: MNHNS and SASEGT. CDR3 length: 14 amino acids.

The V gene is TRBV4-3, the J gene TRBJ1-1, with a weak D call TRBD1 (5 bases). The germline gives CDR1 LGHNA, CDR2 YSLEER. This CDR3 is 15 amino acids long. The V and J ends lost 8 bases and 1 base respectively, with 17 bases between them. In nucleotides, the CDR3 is TGCGCCAGCCGTCCAAACCCCCAGGGGAACACTGAAGCTTTCTTT. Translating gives CASRPNPQGNTEAFF.

CDR3 amino acids: CASTEGDQQGNDQDSPLHF. The CDR3 DNA is TGTGCCAGCACAGAAGGGGATCAACAGGGGAACGATCAGGATTCACCCCTCCACTTT. This chain uses TRBV27 with TRBJ1-6, with TRBD1 matching 7 bases. The germline gives CDR1 MNHEY, CDR2 SMNVEV (reference sequence). Trimming removed 7 bases from V and 8 bases from J; junction bases left unmatched: 23. This CDR3 comprises 19 residues.

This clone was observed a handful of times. The CDR3 loop reads CASSPGSANTEAFF. The CDR3 DNA sequence: TGTGCCAGCTCACCAGGGTCCGCAAACACTGAAGCTTTCTTT. The chain combines TRBV18 with TRBJ1-1, with no clear D. The V and J ends lost 2 bases and 2 bases respectively, with 9 bases between them. Germline CDR1 KGHSH, CDR2 LQKENI. The CDR3 totals 14 residues.

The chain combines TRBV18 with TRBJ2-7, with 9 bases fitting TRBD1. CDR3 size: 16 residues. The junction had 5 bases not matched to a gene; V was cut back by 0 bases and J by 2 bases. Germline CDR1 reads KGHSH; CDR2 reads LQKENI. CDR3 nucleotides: TGTGCCAGCTCACCACCGGGACAGGGAAGCCCCTACGAGCAGTACTTC. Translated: CASSPPGQGSPYEQYF.

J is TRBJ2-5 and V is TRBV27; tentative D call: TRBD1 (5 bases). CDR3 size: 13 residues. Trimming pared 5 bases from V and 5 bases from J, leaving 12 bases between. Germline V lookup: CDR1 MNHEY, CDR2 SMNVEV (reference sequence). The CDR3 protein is CASSRRAGETQYF. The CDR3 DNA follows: TGTGCCAGCAGTCGACGGGCAGGGGAGACCCAGTACTTC.

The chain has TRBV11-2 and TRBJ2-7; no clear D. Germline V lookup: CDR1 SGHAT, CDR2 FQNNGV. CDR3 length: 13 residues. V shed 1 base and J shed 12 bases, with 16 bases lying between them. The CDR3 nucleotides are TGTGCCAGCAGCTTAGGATCTATAGCTAAGGTGTACGTC. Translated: CASSLGSIAKVYV.

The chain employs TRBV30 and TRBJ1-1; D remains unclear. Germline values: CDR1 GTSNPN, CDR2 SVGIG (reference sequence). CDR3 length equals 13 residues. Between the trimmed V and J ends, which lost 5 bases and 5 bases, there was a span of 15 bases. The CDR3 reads CAWDRGGGTEAFF. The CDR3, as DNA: TGTGCCTGGGACCGGGGAGGTGGGACTGAAGCTTTCTTT.

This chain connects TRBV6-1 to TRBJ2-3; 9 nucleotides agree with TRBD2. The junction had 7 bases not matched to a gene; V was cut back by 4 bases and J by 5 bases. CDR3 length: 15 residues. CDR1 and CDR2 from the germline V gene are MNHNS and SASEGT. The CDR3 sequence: CASSVAGGPGDTQYF. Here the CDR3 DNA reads TGTGCCAGCAGTGTGGCGGGAGGGCCCGGAGATACGCAGTATTTT.

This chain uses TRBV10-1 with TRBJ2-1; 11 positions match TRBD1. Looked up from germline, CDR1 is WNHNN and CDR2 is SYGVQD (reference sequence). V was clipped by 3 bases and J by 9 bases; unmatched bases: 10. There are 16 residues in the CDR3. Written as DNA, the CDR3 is TGCGCCAGCAGTGAACGGGACAGGGGGTTTAAGGGTGAGCAGTTCTTC. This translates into CASSERDRGFKGEQFF.

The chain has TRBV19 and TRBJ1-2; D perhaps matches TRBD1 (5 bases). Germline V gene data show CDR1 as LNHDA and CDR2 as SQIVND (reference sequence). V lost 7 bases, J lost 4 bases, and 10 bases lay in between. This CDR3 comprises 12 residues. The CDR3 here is CASIGGGYGYTF. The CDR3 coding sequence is TGTGCCAGTATTGGGGGAGGCTATGGCTACACCTTC.

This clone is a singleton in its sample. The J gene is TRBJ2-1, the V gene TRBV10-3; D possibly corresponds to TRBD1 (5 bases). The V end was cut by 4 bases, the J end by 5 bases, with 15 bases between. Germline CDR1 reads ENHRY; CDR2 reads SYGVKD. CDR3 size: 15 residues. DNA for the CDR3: TGTGCCATCAGTGGACAGAACTCCCTTAACAATGAGCAGTTCTTC. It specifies CAISGQNSLNNEQFF.

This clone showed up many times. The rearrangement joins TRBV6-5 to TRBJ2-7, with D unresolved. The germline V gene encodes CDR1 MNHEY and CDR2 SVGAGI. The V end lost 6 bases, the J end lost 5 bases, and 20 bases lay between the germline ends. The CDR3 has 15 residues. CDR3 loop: CASRLLTRQDDEQYF. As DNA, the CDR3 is TGTGCCAGCAGACTCTTAACGAGGCAGGACGACGAGCAGTACTTC.

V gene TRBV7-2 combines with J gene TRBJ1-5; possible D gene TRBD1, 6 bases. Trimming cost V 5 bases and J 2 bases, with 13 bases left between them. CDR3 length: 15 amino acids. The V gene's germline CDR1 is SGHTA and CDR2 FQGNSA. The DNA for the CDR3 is TGTGCCAGCAGCGTCGACAGGTCTGGCAATCAGCCCCAGCATTTT. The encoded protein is CASSVDRSGNQPQHF.

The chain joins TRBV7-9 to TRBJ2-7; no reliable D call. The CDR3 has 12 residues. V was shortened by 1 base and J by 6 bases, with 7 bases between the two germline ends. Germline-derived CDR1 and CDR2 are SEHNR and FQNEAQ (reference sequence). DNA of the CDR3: TGTGCCAGCAGCTTAGAACCCCGCGAGCAGTACTTC. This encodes CASSLEPREQYF.